This TCR beta chain was obtained from a study of OX40 agonist ivuxolimab in advanced cancers. Study-wide findings and caveats: Low levels of normalized T-cell clonal expansion also appeared in some nonresponders. CD8+ T cells were the subset that, on average, had more expanded clones than CD4+.

Sequenced by immunoSEQ multiplex PCR; TCRdb stores in-frame clones only, minus some. Of 55,000 to 80,000 clones detected, approximately 92% appear once; the ten largest clones hold about 12%. V was trimmed by 6 bases and J by 3 bases, leaving 6 bases between them. The germline gives CDR1 MNHEY, CDR2 SMNVEV (reference sequence). The CDR3 is made up of 11 amino acids. Judged by abundance, this clone is medium-sized. Its target is unknown. V and J are TRBV27 and TRBJ2-7; D uncertain. The source material was CD4+ or CD8+ T cells sorted from blood, sampled in a trial of the OX40 agonist ivuxolimab. The clonotype comes from an adult with an advanced solid tumor such as melanoma, head and neck, liver or kidney cancer. The CDR3, as DNA: TGTGCCAGCAGACGACTCTACGAGCAGTACTTC. Its protein product is CASRRLYEQYF.